This paragraph reports one T cell receptor (beta chain). The CDR3 has 14 residues. Trimming cost V 7 bases and J 7 bases; bases outside gene matches: 8. Germline V gene data show CDR1 as SEHNR and CDR2 as FQNEAQ (reference sequence). This sample is part of a study of identical twins. MiXCR, run by TCRdb on the 5' RACE reads, gives a single entry per CDR3 protein. This table has 200,000 or so distinct CDR3 sequences, about 16% appearing once. The same sample was also studied in work on T cells expressing NK-cell markers. That publication notes: One observes that, in a handful of donors, these clonotypes were also the leading ones within the CD3+CD56-NKG2C+ fraction.

The genes are TRBV7-9 and TRBJ2-1; 9 bases map to TRBD2. The sample taken for sequencing was CD8+ T cells sorted from blood. This TCR came from a woman aged 18-29 years in good health. CDR3: CASIDSGGGNEQFF. The CDR3 nucleotides are TGTGCCAGCATTGATAGCGGGGGAGGTAATGAGCAGTTCTTC.